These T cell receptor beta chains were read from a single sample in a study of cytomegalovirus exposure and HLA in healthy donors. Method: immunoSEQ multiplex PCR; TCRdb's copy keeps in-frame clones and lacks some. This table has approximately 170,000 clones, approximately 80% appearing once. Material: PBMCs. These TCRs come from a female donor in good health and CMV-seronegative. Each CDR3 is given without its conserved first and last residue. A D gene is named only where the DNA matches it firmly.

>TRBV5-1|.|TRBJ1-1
ASSPTAPNTEAF
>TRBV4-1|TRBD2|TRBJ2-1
ASTSGRAGAGVDYNEQF
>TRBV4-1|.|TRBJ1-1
ASSQGLLNPAEAF
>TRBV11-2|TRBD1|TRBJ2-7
ASSLDQRGRQY
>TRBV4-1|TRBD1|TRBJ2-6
ASSQVRRTGGFSGANVLT
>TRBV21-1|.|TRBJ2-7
ASSKAGTGSYEQY
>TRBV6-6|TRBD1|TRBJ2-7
ASSFSDRGGYEQY
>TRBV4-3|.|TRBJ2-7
ASSQDLQGGGNEQY
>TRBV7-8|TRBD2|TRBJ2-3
ASSRRRALAGGPRTDTQY
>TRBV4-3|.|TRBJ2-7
ASSQDVLRGRYEQY
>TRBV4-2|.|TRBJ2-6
ASSRRQDSGANGLT
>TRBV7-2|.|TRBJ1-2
ASSLGFGAGAAEGYT
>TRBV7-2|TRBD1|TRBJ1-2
ASSPPQGARYGYT
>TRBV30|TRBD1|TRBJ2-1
AWSWDSHNEQF
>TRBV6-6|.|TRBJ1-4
ASSLPREEKLF
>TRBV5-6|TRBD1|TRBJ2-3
ASSTGTGGADTQY
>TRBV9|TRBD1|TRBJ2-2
ASSVAPGQGSAGELF
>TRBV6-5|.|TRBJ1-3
ASSYSTQGGNTIY
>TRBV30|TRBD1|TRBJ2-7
AWSLRDSSD
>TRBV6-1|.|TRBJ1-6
ASSVVQGNSPLH
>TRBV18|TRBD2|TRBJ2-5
ASSGTSGQETQY
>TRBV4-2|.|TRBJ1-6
ASSLELGGDSPPH
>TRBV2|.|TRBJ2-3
ASTPVDTQY
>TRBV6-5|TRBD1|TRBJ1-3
ASRRDSGDTIY
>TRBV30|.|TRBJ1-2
AWSGQSNYGYT
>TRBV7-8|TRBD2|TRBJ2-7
ASSTGGASGPSYEQY
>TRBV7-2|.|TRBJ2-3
ASSLVRGRPDTQY
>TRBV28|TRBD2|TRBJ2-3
ASSPPGTSGHSTDTQY
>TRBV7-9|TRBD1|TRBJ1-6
ASSSGTANSPLH
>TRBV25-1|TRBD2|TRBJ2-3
ASSEASGSISDTQY
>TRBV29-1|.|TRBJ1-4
SVEAGATNEKLF
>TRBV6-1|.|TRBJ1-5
AEGGGAFGQPQH
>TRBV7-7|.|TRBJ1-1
ASSAHTNTEAF
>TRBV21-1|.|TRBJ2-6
ASSDRQLAGVAPGANVLT
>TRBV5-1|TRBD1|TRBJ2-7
ASSTSTGSSSYEQY
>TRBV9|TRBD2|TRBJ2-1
ASSASGGGYNEQF
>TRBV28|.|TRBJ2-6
ASREGARGANVLT
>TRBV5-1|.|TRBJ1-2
ASSLGTGPYYGYT
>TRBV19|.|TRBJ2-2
ASSIGGATGELF
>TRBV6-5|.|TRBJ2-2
ASSSPRRLGAGELF
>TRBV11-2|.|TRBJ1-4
ASSLETQAELF
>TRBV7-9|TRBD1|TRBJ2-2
ASSPTGAEITGELF
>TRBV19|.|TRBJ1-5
ASTSLQRQNQPQH
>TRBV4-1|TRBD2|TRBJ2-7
ASSPRLAGSLDYEQY
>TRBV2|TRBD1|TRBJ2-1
ASSAPGQADNEQF
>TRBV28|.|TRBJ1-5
ASSLWGGYQPQH
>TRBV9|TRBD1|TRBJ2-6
ASSTRTGSGANVLT
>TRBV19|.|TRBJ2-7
ASARAGPDYEQY
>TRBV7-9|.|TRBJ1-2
ASSSRNSFYGYT
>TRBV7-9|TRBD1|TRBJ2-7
ASSILSGTGGYEQY
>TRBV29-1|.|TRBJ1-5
SAAGGRTQPQH
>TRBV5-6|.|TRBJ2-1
ASSFSLASNEQF
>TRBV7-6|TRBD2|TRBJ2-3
ATGGSGLDTQY
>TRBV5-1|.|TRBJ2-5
ASSLGDGVPRQETQY
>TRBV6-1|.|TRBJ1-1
ASSWGGNTEAF
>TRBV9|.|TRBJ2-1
ASSVVWSGGNEQF
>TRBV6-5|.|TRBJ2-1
ASSYSRINEQF
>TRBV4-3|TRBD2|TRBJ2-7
ASSQDTSGRAYEQY
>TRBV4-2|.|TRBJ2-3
ASSLGEAGHTDTQY